These 17 T cell receptor beta chains were all obtained from the same sample, sequenced in a study of CXCR3-negative and CXCR3-positive naive CD8 T cells. The method, 5' RACE with UMI labels, was used to prepare the TRB cDNA libraries. TCRdb reprocessed the 5' RACE reads and reports one entry per CDR3 protein, with no DNA. The sample's table shows under 7,500 distinct CDR3 sequences. The source material was naive CXCR3- CD8+ T cells from blood. Subset described: CD45RO-CCR7+CD27+CD95- naive CD8+ T cells lacking CXCR3 (TNR3-). The receptors here all came from a human donor in good health. Some clones in this sample may be carry-over from other donors' samples.

This rearrangement joins TRBV4-1 to TRBJ1-1. This CDR3 has 14 residues. Germline values: CDR1 MGHRA, CDR2 YSYEKL. This CDR3 reads CASSQDLADIEAFF.

Measured by frequency, this clonotype is medium-sized. CDR3: CSASDWTGSGETQYF. The chain is built from TRBV20-1 and TRBJ2-5; there is no DNA to check the TCRdb D call of TRBD1. The CDR3 contains 15 residues. Germline values: CDR1 DFQATT, CDR2 SNEGSKA (reference sequence).

The CDR3 is CASSLGGHTEAFF. V and J are TRBV12-3 or TRBV12-4 and TRBJ1-1; the D call from TCRdb, TRBD1, cannot be confirmed without DNA. The CDR3 runs to 13 residues.

The rearrangement links TRBV19 to TRBJ1-1; TCRdb's D call, TRBD1, is unchecked because there is no DNA. The length of the CDR3 is 13 residues. The germline gives CDR1 LNHDA, CDR2 SQIVND (reference sequence). The CDR3 here is CASRDSLNTEAFF.

According to its frequency, this clonotype is medium-sized. J is TRBJ1-1 and V is TRBV29-1. This CDR3 region has 12 residues. The germline CDR1 and CDR2 sequences are SQVTM and ANQGSEA. CDR3 loop: CSVEGQNTEAFF.

This clonotype is called medium-sized (0.01 to 0.1%) based on its frequency. V is TRBV28 and J is TRBJ2-1. Germline CDR1 reads MDHEN; CDR2 reads SYDVKM. The CDR3 is 14 residues long. The CDR3 protein is CASSLVGQEGEQFF.

The chain is built from TRBV6-4 and TRBJ2-1; TCRdb indicates TRBD2, and absent DNA this call remains unverified. Germline V gene sequence: CDR1 MRHNA, CDR2 SNTAGT. The CDR3 length is 16 residues. The CDR3 here is CASRETSGSSYNEQFF.

Measured by frequency, this clonotype is medium-sized. The gene calls are TRBV11-2 and TRBJ2-3. Germline V gene lookup returns CDR1 SGHAT and CDR2 FQNNGV. The length of the CDR3 is 15 residues. CDR3 amino acids: CASSLEVGLADTQYF.

The V gene is TRBV29-1, the J gene TRBJ2-7; no DNA is available, so the TRBD1 call from TCRdb remains unchecked. Germline V gives CDR1 SQVTM, CDR2 ANQGSEA. CDR3 length equals 13 residues. CDR3 amino acids: CSVEKTGTYEQYF.

The genes are TRBV28 and TRBJ2-7; as DNA is missing, the TRBD1 call by TCRdb cannot be tested. The germline gives CDR1 MDHEN, CDR2 SYDVKM. CDR3 length: 12 amino acids. CDR3 amino acids: CASSLGQYEQYF.

This rearrangement joins TRBV5-8 to TRBJ1-5. The CDR3 has 14 residues. Germline values: CDR1 SGHTS, CDR2 YDEGEE. The CDR3 is CASSLVNEHQPQHF.

V and J are TRBV5-1 and TRBJ1-6. Germline lookup yields CDR1 SGHRS and CDR2 YFSETQ. The CDR3 runs 16 residues. CDR3: CASSLALGYDNSPLHF.

The chain employs TRBV4-3 and TRBJ2-1; TCRdb's D gene call, TRBD2, goes unchecked for lack of DNA. This CDR3 contains 14 residues. CDR1 and CDR2 (germline): LGHNA, YSLEER. The CDR3 region is CASSQDEGVDEQFF.

Considering frequency, this clonotype is medium-sized (0.01 to 0.1%). The chain links TRBV24-1 to TRBJ2-1; the D gene TCRdb calls, TRBD2, cannot be checked with no DNA. Germline V gene lookup returns CDR1 KGHDR and CDR2 SFDVKD. The CDR3 contains 17 residues. CDR3 protein: CATSASGGGPFYNEQFF.

The rearrangement uses TRBV5-1 and TRBJ2-7; TCRdb outputs TRBD2, but without DNA this stays unchecked. This CDR3 spans 15 amino acids. CDR1 SGHRS and CDR2 YFSETQ come from the germline V gene. CDR3: CASSKGLAGAYEQYF.

Frequency places this clonotype as medium-sized. This chain connects TRBV2 to TRBJ2-3; TCRdb's D gene call, TRBD2, goes unchecked for lack of DNA. In germline, CDR1 is SNHLY, CDR2 FYNNEI. The CDR3 length is 14 residues. The CDR3 spells CASSASGRTDTQYF.

V gene TRBV7-8 combines with J gene TRBJ2-1; absent DNA, TCRdb's TRBD2 call cannot be checked. CDR3 length: 14 amino acids. In germline, CDR1 is SGHVS, CDR2 FQNEAQ. The CDR3 sequence: CASSSSAGDNEQFF.